This T cell receptor (beta chain) was captured in a study of vaccination and CD4 T cells after COVID-19. Turning to this clonotype: The antigen remains undetermined.

Sequencing of the DNA from cultured CD4+ T cells was carried out with the Oncomine TCR Beta short-read assay. One entry per CDR3 protein results from TCRdb running MiXCR on the PCR reads. The repertoire holds 18,000 or so distinct CDR3 sequences, with approximately 53% as singletons. The sample's treatment: approximately 10-day PBMC culture with coronavirus spike peptide pools or control peptides (ViraFEST assay). The TCR was taken from a human donor who had recovered from COVID-19. The specimen was CD4+ T cells from blood, cultured in vitro, collected before SARS-CoV-2 vaccination.

Written as DNA, the CDR3 is TGTGCCAGCAGTTCCTCTCCGGGGACAGGGGTTTCTGGAAACACCATATATTTT. It specifies CASSSSPGTGVSGNTIYF. The V gene is TRBV28, the J gene TRBJ1-3; 10 bases are a match to TRBD1. CDR3 length equals 18 residues. V shed 4 bases and J 1 base; nucleotides not matched to a gene: 10. Germline V gives CDR1 MDHEN, CDR2 SYDVKM. Drawing the rest from reference TRBV28 and TRBJ1-3, the complete variable domain is DVKVTQSSRYLVKRTGEKVFLECVQDMDHENMFWYRQDPGLGLRLIYFSYDVKMKEKGDIPEGYSVSREKKERFSLILESASTNQTSMYLCASSSSPGTGVSGNTIYFGEGSWLTVV.